This T cell receptor beta chain was sequenced in a study of identifying expanded T cells in peripheral blood. The study's findings and limits: Across healthy donors, higher total template counts meant significantly greater roughly two-week count variance. Technical replicates showed about 1.1 changed clones; approximately two weeks approximately 15; four weeks 19.

Healthy donors had no documented immune events, such as infections, while sampled. A remark on this clone: Antigen specificity is unknown.

Germline CDR1 SGHRS, CDR2 YFSETQ. Trimming cost V 5 bases and J 8 bases; bases outside gene matches: 10. This CDR3 comprises 14 residues. Profiled with immunoSEQ multiplex PCR; TCRdb holds only in-frame clones, not every one. The data contain 100,000 to 150,000 clones, 86% of them singletons. J is TRBJ2-1 and V is TRBV5-1; 7 positions match TRBD2. Material for sequencing was blood. The receptor comes from a person aged 18 to 70 in good health. The CDR3 DNA is TGCGCCAGCAGATGGACTAGTTTTCGGGATGAGCAGTTCTTC. Encoded protein: CASRWTSFRDEQFF.